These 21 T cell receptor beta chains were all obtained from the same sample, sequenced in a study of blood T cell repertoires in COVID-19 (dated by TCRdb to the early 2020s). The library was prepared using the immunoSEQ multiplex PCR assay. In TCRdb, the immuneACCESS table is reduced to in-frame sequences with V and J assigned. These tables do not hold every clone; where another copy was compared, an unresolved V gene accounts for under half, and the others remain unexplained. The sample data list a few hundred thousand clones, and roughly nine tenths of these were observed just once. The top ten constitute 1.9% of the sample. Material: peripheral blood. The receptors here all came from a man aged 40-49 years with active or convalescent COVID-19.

The CDR3 sequence is CASSTRTANTGELFF. CDR3 nucleotide sequence: TGTGCCAGCAGTACTAGGACAGCGAACACCGGGGAGCTGTTTTTT. This chain links TRBV6-5 with TRBJ2-2; D is perhaps TRBD1 (6 bases). The CDR3 extends over 15 amino acids. Germline CDR1 and CDR2: MNHEY and SVGAGI. The V and J ends lost 5 bases and 0 bases respectively, with 10 bases between them.

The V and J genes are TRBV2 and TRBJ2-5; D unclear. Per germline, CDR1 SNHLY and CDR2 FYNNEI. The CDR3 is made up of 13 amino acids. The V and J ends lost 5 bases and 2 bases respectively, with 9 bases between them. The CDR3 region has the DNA TGTGCCAGCAGTTACACCCCGCAAGAGACCCAGTACTTC. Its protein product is CASSYTPQETQYF.

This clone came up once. The DNA for the CDR3 is TGTGCCAGCAGCCGACAGGACTACAATGAGCAGTTCTTC. Translated, it gives CASSRQDYNEQFF. The rearrangement uses TRBV28 and TRBJ2-1, with a weak D call TRBD1 (6 bases). The CDR3 has 13 amino acids. Per germline, CDR1 MDHEN and CDR2 SYDVKM. The V end was cut by 6 bases, the J end by 3 bases, with 9 bases between. Full variable domain (remainder filled in from reference TRBV28 and TRBJ2-1): DVKVTQSSRYLVKRTGEKVFLECVQDMDHENMFWYRQDPGLGLRLIYFSYDVKMKEKGDIPEGYSVSREKKERFSLILESASTNQTSMYLCASSRQDYNEQFFGPGTRLTVL.

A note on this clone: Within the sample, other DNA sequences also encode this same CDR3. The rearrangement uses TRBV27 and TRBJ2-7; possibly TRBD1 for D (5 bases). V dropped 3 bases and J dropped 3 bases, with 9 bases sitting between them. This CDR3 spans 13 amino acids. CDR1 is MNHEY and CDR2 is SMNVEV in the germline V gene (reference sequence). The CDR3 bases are TGTGCCAGCAGTTTGGGGCTCTTCTACGAGCAGTACTTC. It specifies CASSLGLFYEQYF.

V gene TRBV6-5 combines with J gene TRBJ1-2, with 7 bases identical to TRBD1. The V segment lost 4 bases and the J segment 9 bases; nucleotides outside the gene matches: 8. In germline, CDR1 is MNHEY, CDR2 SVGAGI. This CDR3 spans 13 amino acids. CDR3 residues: CASSWSRQGSYTF. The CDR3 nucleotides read TGTGCCAGCAGTTGGAGCCGACAGGGAAGCTACACCTTC.

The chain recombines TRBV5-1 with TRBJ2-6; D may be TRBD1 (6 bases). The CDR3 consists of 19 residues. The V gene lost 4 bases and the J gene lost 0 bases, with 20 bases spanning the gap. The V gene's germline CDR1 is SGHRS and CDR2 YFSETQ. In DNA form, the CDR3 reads TGCGCCAGCAGCCCTGACTTGACAGGAGCAGTCTCTGGGGCCAACGTCCTGACTTTC. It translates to CASSPDLTGAVSGANVLTF.

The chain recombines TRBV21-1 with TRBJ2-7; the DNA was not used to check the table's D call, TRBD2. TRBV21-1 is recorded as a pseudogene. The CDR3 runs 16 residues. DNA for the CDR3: TGTGCCAGCAGCAAAGAGGCCAGCGGCCACTCTTACGAGCAGTACTTC. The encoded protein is CASSKEASGHSYEQYF.

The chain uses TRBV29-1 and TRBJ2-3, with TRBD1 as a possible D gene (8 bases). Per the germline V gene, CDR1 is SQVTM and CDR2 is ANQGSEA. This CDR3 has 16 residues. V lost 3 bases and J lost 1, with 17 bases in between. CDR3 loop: CSVDLSGTGRTDTQYF. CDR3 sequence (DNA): TGCAGCGTTGATTTGAGCGGGACAGGCCGCACAGATACGCAGTATTTT.

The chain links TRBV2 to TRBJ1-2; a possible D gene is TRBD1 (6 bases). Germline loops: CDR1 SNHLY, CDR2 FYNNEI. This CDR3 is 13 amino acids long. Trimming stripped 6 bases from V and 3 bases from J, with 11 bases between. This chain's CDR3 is CASRPDSYYGYTF. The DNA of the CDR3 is TGTGCCAGCAGGCCGGACAGCTACTATGGCTACACCTTC.

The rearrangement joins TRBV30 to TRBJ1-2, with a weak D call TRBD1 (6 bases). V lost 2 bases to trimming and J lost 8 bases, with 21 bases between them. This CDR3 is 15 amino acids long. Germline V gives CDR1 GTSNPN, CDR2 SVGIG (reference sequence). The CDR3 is CAWSTGRGLTNGYTF. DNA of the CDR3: TGTGCCTGGAGTACGGGCAGGGGCTTGACGAACGGCTACACCTTC.

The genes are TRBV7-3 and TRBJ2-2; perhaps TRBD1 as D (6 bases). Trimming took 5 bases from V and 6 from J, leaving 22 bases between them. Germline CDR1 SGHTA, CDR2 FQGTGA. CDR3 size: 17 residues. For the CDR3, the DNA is TGTGCCAGCAGCCCTAGAGGGACAATTACCCGGGCCGGGGAGCTGTTTTTT. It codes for CASSPRGTITRAGELFF.

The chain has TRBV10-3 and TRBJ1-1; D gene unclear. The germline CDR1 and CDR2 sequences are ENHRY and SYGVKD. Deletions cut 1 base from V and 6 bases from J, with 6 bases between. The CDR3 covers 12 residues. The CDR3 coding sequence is TGTGCCATCAGTGAGTTTACGGCTGAAGCTTTCTTT. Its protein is CAISEFTAEAFF.

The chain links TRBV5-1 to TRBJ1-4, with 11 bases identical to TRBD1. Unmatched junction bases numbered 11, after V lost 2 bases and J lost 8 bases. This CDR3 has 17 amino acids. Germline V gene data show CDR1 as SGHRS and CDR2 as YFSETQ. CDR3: CASSFRTGGAEGEKLFF. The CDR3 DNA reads TGCGCCAGCAGCTTCCGGACAGGGGGCGCTGAGGGAGAAAAACTGTTTTTT.

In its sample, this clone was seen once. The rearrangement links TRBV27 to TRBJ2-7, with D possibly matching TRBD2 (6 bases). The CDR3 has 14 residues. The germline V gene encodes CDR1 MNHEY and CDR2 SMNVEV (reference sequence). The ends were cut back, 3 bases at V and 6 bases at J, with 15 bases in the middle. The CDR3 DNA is TGTGCCAGCAGTTTTGGGCTCCTCGGGGGCGAGCAGTACTTC. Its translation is CASSFGLLGGEQYF.

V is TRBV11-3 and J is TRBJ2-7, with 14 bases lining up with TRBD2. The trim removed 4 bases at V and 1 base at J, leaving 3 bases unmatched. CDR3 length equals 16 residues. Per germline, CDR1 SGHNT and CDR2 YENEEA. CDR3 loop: CASSSGLAGGSYEQYF. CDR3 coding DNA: TGTGCCAGCAGCTCCGGACTAGCGGGAGGTTCCTACGAGCAGTACTTC. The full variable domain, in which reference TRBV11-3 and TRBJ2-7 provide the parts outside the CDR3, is EAGVVQSPRYKIIEKKQPVAFWCNPISGHNTLYWYLQNLGQGPELLIRYENEEAVDDSQLPKDRFSAERLKGVDSTLKIQPAELGDSAVYLCASSSGLAGGSYEQYFGPGTRLTVT.

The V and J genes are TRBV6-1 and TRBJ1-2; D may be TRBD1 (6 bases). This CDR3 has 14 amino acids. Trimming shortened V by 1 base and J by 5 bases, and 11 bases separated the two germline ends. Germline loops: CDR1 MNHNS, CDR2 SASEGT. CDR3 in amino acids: CASSEGSRGYGYTF. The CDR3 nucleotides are TGTGCCAGCAGTGAAGGCAGTAGGGGGTATGGCTACACCTTC.

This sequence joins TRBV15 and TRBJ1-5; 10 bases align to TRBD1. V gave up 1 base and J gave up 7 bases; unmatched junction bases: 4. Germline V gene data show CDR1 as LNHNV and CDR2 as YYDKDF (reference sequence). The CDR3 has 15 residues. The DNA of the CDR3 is TGTGCCACCAGCAGAGGAGACAGGGGGCGGCAGCCCCAGCATTTT. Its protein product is CATSRGDRGRQPQHF.

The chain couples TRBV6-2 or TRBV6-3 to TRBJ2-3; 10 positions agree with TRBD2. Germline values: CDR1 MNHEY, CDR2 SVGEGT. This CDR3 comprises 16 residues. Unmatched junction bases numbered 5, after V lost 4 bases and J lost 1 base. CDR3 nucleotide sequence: TGTGCCAGCAGTTCCCCGGGACTAGCGCGCACAGATACGCAGTATTTT. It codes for CASSSPGLARTDTQYF.

CDR3 protein: CASSPGTSGILSFYNEQFF. CDR3 coding DNA: TGTGCCAGCAGCCCCGGGACTAGCGGGATTTTATCCTTCTACAATGAGCAGTTCTTC. V usage is TRBV9 and J usage is TRBJ2-1; 13 bases align to TRBD2. The length of the CDR3 is 19 residues. Per germline, CDR1 SGDLS and CDR2 YYNGEE. The V segment lost 4 bases and the J segment 3 bases; nucleotides outside the gene matches: 13.

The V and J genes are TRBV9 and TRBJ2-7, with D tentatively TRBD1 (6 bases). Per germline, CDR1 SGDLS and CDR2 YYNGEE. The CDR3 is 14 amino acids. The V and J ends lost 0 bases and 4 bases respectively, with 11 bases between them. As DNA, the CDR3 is TGTGCCAGCAGCGTAGTTCCAGGGGCTTACGAGCAGTACTTC. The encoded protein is CASSVVPGAYEQYF.

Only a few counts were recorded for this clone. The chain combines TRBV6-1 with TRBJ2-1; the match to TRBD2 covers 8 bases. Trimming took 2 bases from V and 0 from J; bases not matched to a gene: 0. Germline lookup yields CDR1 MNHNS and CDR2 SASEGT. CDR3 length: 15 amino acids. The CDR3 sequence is CASSELAGSYNEQFF. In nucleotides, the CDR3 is TGTGCCAGCAGTGAACTAGCGGGCTCCTACAATGAGCAGTTCTTC.